The sequence of this T cell receptor (beta chain) was determined in a study of T cells in Graves' hyperthyroidism and ophthalmopathy. Graves' hyperthyroidism showing no ophthalmopathy progression within 18 months was considered stable. The study enrolled patients aged 18 to 65 with newly diagnosed hyperthyroidism of under 2 months' duration. This CDR3 is built from 18 residues. J lost 7 bases, V lost 10 bases, and 19 bases had no gene match. CDR1 and CDR2 from the germline V gene are ENHRY and SYGVKD. Amplification yielded TCR beta CDR3 regions, with RNA transcripts as the source. The HTBI set primed first-round TCR CDR3 RT-PCR. One entry per CDR3 protein, called by TCRdb with MiXCR from the multiplex PCR reads. The sample has 700,000 to 850,000 distinct CDR3 sequences, roughly 32% seen once.

The chain couples TRBV10-3 to TRBJ2-2; 12 positions match TRBD2. The receptor's source is a woman aged 40 to 55 with Graves' hyperthyroidism. Material: blood. The CDR3 nucleotides are TGTGCCACCGGCAATAAACTAGCGGGAGGATTGATAGTCGGGGAGCTGTTTTTT. It is translated as CATGNKLAGGLIVGELFF.